The table lists the clone carrying this T cell receptor beta chain with many counts. Its cognate antigen is unknown. RNA transcripts gave rise to amplified TCR beta CDR3 regions. The TCR CDR3 first-round RT-PCR relied on the HTBI primer set. TCRdb called the multiplex PCR reads again in MiXCR, with one record for every CDR3 protein. The sample carries a few hundred thousand distinct CDR3 sequences, more than 15% recorded once. Germline lookup yields CDR1 MNHNS and CDR2 SASEGT. The V gene lost 6 bases and the J gene lost 0 bases, with 14 bases spanning the gap. The CDR3 runs to 15 residues. These data originate in a study of T cells in Graves' hyperthyroidism and ophthalmopathy. In the study overall: Peripheral blood samples were taken at initial diagnosis, prior to any treatment. Study findings and constraints: Model output signaled ophthalmopathy a median around 6.9 months ahead of onset. Blood also contained most expanded thyroid clonotypes above 0.001.

The sequencing input was blood. This chain joins TRBV6-1 and TRBJ1-1; D uncertain. The sequence was obtained from a woman in her twenties or thirties with Graves' hyperthyroidism. CDR3 sequence: CASRAGEFMNTEAFF. The CDR3 DNA is TGTGCCAGCAGGGCCGGGGAATTCATGAACACTGAAGCTTTCTTT.